Each of the 24 T cell receptor beta chains below was sequenced from the same sample in a study of T cell responses to AZD1222 COVID-19 vaccine (dated by TCRdb to about 2021). In the paper's terms, the time point label means: about 28 days (+/-7) after the second vaccine dose. Library preparation used the immunoSEQ multiplex PCR assay. The clones in this table, taken by TCRdb from immuneACCESS, are in-frame only. Not every clone is retained; where verified, under half of the shortfall comes from an unresolved V gene, and the cause of the rest is unknown. This sample gives fewer than 120,000 clones in total; 94% of them show up just once. About 3% of the sample is in the top ten clones. The sequencing used peripheral blood, collected 28 days after the second AZD1222 dose. The receptors here all came from an adult who received the AZD1222 COVID-19 vaccine.

This clone has only one observation. The J gene is TRBJ2-5, the V gene TRBV6-5, with D perhaps assigned TRBD1 or TRBD2 (5 bases each). Germline assignment: CDR1 MNHEY and CDR2 SVGAGI. Trimming took off 3 bases at V and 3 bases at J, with 8 bases between the two ends. The CDR3 is 13 amino acids. This CDR3 is CASSYWGKETQYF. CDR3 bases: TGTGCCAGCAGTTATTGGGGGAAAGAGACCCAGTACTTC.

This clone was seen a single time. This chain joins TRBV5-5 and TRBJ1-6; D is uncertain. The CDR3 covers 16 residues. V lost 0 bases and J lost 7, with 14 bases in between. Germline values: CDR1 SGHKS, CDR2 YYEKEE (reference sequence). CDR3 nucleotide sequence: TGTGCCAGCAGCTTGGCTGGGCAGATTCGAAATTCACCCCTCCACTTT. This translates into CASSLAGQIRNSPLHF.

The chain uses TRBV11-2 and TRBJ1-6; D unclear. The V gene lost 3 bases and the J gene lost 2 bases, with 8 bases spanning the gap. The CDR3 runs 15 residues. Germline V lookup: CDR1 SGHAT, CDR2 FQNNGV. In nucleotides, the CDR3 is TGTGCCAGCAGCTTCACGGGGACCTATAATTCACCCCTCCACTTT. It specifies CASSFTGTYNSPLHF.

The gene calls are TRBV11-2 and TRBJ1-1; possible D gene TRBD1, 5 bases. V lost 5 bases, J lost 10 bases, and 17 bases lay in between. The CDR3 has 13 residues. CDR1 is SGHAT, CDR2 FQNNGV, per germline. The DNA of the CDR3 is TGTGCCAGCAGCCCTGGGGGGGGGACGAGAGCTTTCTTT. Amino acid sequence: CASSPGGGTRAFF.

The rearrangement links TRBV13 to TRBJ1-2; D is possibly TRBD1 (5 bases). There are 15 residues in the CDR3. Trimming pared 5 bases from V and 10 bases from J, leaving 23 bases between. CDR1 and CDR2 (germline): PRHDT, FYEKMQ (reference sequence). DNA for the CDR3: TGTGCCAGCAGCCTCCCTCCCGGGACCGCGGTCCCCTACACCTTC. Its protein is CASSLPPGTAVPYTF.

The chain joins TRBV19 to TRBJ1-1; perhaps TRBD1 as D (6 bases). Looked up from germline, CDR1 is LNHDA and CDR2 is SQIVND (reference sequence). Trimming took 7 bases from V and 0 from J, leaving 15 bases between them. CDR3 length: 15 residues. CDR3 DNA sequence: TGTGCCAGTACCCATCGCGGGGGCCTGAACACTGAAGCTTTCTTT. Residues: CASTHRGGLNTEAFF.

The CDR3 spells CASNIKWGGGQPQHF. Here the CDR3 DNA reads TGTGCCAGCAACATTAAGTGGGGGGGCGGTCAGCCCCAGCATTTT. The J gene is TRBJ1-5, the V gene TRBV7-2; D is perhaps TRBD1 (6 bases). Germline loops: CDR1 SGHTA, CDR2 FQGNSA. This CDR3 is 15 amino acids long. V was clipped by 7 bases and J by 6 bases, with 19 bases between them.

The genes are TRBV4-2 and TRBJ2-1, with D perhaps TRBD1 (5 bases). Looked up from germline, CDR1 is LGHNA and CDR2 is YNFKEQ. V gave up 0 bases and J gave up 7 bases, with 10 bases separating them. The CDR3 loop spans 14 amino acids. The CDR3 loop reads CASSQEVRGNEQFF. In DNA form, the CDR3 reads TGTGCCAGCAGCCAAGAAGTTAGGGGAAATGAGCAGTTCTTC.

This chain uses TRBV19 with TRBJ1-2, with TRBD1 matching over 7 bases. The germline V gene encodes CDR1 LNHDA and CDR2 SQIVND (reference sequence). The CDR3 is made up of 13 amino acids. Unmatched junction bases numbered 7, after V lost 10 bases and J lost 2 bases. CDR3 bases: TGTGCCACCACGGACAGGTTGAACTATGGCTACACCTTC. Translating it yields CATTDRLNYGYTF.

This chain links TRBV9 with TRBJ1-1; TRBD1 matches 7 bases. Germline lookup yields CDR1 SGDLS and CDR2 YYNGEE. J lost 12 bases, V lost 0 bases, and 8 bases had no gene match. This CDR3 contains 13 residues. CDR3 residues: CASSVEDRENPFF. DNA for the CDR3: TGTGCCAGCAGCGTAGAAGACAGGGAGAATCCTTTCTTT.

A single count supports this clone. This chain links TRBV27 with TRBJ2-3, with D possibly matching TRBD2 (7 bases). V was shortened by 3 bases and J by 4 bases, with 14 bases between the two germline ends. Germline-derived CDR1 and CDR2 are MNHEY and SMNVEV (reference sequence). The CDR3 runs to 15 residues. In DNA form, the CDR3 reads TGTGCCAGCAGTTTGTACTGGGGGGGCGCAGATACGCAGTATTTT. Translating it yields CASSLYWGGADTQYF.

The CDR3 DNA reads as TGTGCCTGGAGTCTAACTAGAATGAACACTGAAGCTTTCTTT. This translates into CAWSLTRMNTEAFF. The rearrangement links TRBV30 to TRBJ1-1, with D unclear. Deletions cut 2 bases from V and 0 bases from J, with 10 bases between. This CDR3 region has 14 residues. Germline V gives CDR1 GTSNPN, CDR2 SVGIG (reference sequence).

This chain joins TRBV14 and TRBJ2-2; D remains ambiguous. Germline V gene data show CDR1 as SGHDN and CDR2 as FVKESK. This CDR3 is 17 amino acids long. The ends were cut back, 6 bases at V and 3 bases at J, with 20 bases in the middle. The CDR3 DNA reads as TGTGCCAGCAGTCCGAGACCTTCCTCCGTCGACACCGGGGAGCTGTTTTTT. Encoded protein: CASSPRPSSVDTGELFF. The full variable domain, with the rest looked up from reference TRBV14 and TRBJ2-2, is EAGVTQFPSHSVIEKGQTVTLRCDPISGHDNLYWYRRVMGKEIKFLLHFVKESKQDESGMPNNRFLAERTGGTYSTLKVQPAELEDSGVYFCASSPRPSSVDTGELFFGEGSRLTVL.

CDR3 loop: CASSPLGTEYGYTF. DNA of the CDR3: TGTGCCAGCAGTCCCTTGGGGACAGAGTATGGCTACACCTTC. The genes are TRBV28 and TRBJ1-2, with 7 bases identical to TRBD1. CDR3 length equals 14 residues. The trim removed 5 bases at V and 5 bases at J, leaving 8 bases unmatched. CDR1 and CDR2 from the germline V gene are MDHEN and SYDVKM.

The rearrangement uses TRBV19 and TRBJ2-2, with 7 bases matching TRBD1. Germline lookup yields CDR1 LNHDA and CDR2 SQIVND (reference sequence). The CDR3 spans 16 residues. The J segment lost 2 bases and the V segment lost 5 bases, leaving 8 bases of the junction unmatched. CDR3 sequence: CASSVPGQQNTGELFF. The CDR3 coding sequence is TGTGCCAGTAGTGTACCGGGACAGCAAAACACCGGGGAGCTGTTTTTT.

On this clone: The same CDR3 can be traced to other DNA sequences in this sample. The chain links TRBV3-1 (or the pseudogene TRBV3-2) to TRBJ1-3; D call uncertain. CDR1 is LGHDT and CDR2 is YNNKEL in the germline V gene (reference sequence). V was cut by 1 base and J by 4 bases, with 5 bases left in between. This CDR3 is built from 13 residues. The CDR3: CASSQGSGNTIYF. CDR3 in DNA: TGTGCCAGCAGCCAAGGTTCCGGAAACACCATATATTTT.

The rearrangement joins TRBV6-5 to TRBJ1-1; possible D gene TRBD1, 6 bases. The CDR3 has 15 amino acids. Germline CDR1 is MNHEY and CDR2 is SVGAGI. V was shortened by 2 bases and J by 3 bases, with 13 bases between the two germline ends. This CDR3 reads CASSYIGGRDTEAFF. Written as DNA, the CDR3 is TGTGCCAGCAGTTACATCGGGGGGCGGGACACTGAAGCTTTCTTT.

The chain uses TRBV19 and TRBJ1-1; D is undetermined. The CDR3 consists of 13 residues. Germline V gives CDR1 LNHDA, CDR2 SQIVND (reference sequence). Trimming removed 4 bases from V and 1 base from J, with 7 bases in between. CDR3 loop: CASSTPGNTEAFF. The DNA for the CDR3 is TGTGCCAGTAGTACCCCAGGGAACACTGAAGCTTTCTTT.

This clone rates as medium-sized. The J gene is TRBJ1-1, the V gene TRBV15, with D possibly matching TRBD1 (5 bases). V was shortened by 0 bases and J by 1 base, with 12 bases between the two germline ends. The CDR3 is made up of 16 amino acids. CDR1 is LNHNV and CDR2 is YYDKDF in the germline V gene (reference sequence). CDR3 in amino acids: CATSRDHLDTNTEAFF. The CDR3, as DNA: TGTGCCACCAGCAGAGATCATCTGGACACGAACACTGAAGCTTTCTTT.

The rearrangement uses TRBV5-1 and TRBJ2-2; a weak D match, TRBD1 (5 bases). Germline CDR1 SGHRS, CDR2 YFSETQ. V dropped 5 bases and J dropped 0 bases, with 11 bases sitting between them. The CDR3 is 15 amino acids. For the CDR3, the DNA is TGCGCCAGCAGAGGGGCGAGCTCGAACACCGGGGAGCTGTTTTTT. This gives the protein CASRGASSNTGELFF.

The chain combines TRBV5-1 with TRBJ2-1, with 8 bases fitting TRBD1. Germline V gives CDR1 SGHRS, CDR2 YFSETQ. This CDR3 contains 16 residues. V lost 4 bases, J lost 1 base, and 7 bases stayed unmatched. Here the CDR3 reads CASSKGQVGSYNEQFF. As DNA, the CDR3 is TGCGCCAGCAGCAAGGGACAGGTAGGATCCTACAATGAGCAGTTCTTC.

The V call is TRBV5-1, the J call TRBJ1-3; D gene uncertain. V was trimmed by 7 bases and J by 3 bases, leaving 11 bases between them. The germline V gene has CDR1 SGHRS and CDR2 YFSETQ. This CDR3 has 13 amino acids. The CDR3 loop reads CASCEGIGNTIYF. Here the CDR3 DNA reads TGCGCCAGCTGTGAGGGCATTGGAAACACCATATATTTT.

The chain has TRBV10-3 and TRBJ2-7; 8 bases agree with TRBD1. The CDR3 has 14 residues. CDR1 is ENHRY and CDR2 is SYGVKD in the germline V gene. With 5 bases clipped from V and 4 bases from J, the junction kept 7 bases outside the gene matches. CDR3 coding DNA: TGTGCCATCAGTCCGGGACAGGAACCATACGAGCAGTACTTC. This sequence encodes CAISPGQEPYEQYF.

DNA for the CDR3: TGTGCCAGCAGTGAAGGCGGAGAGGTGAGGCAGCCCCAGCATTTT. This translates into CASSEGGEVRQPQHF. The rearrangement uses TRBV6-1 and TRBJ1-5; no clear D. CDR1 and CDR2 (germline): MNHNS, SASEGT. Deletions cut 1 base from V and 7 bases from J, with 14 bases between. CDR3 size: 15 residues.